A single sample gave rise to the 23 T cell receptor beta chains below, sequenced in a study of CD8+ T cells in alopecia areata. Sequencing templates came from extracted RNA that was reverse transcribed into cDNA. Generated by immunoSEQ multiplex PCR, the TCRdb table keeps only in-frame clones and is missing some. In the table there are 130,000 or so clones, 60% to 65% of which are singletons. Treatment given: oral pan-JAK inhibitor, 5-10 mg twice daily. The material sequenced was CD4+ T cells sorted from blood, taken at week 4, from a patient treated with tofacitinib. These TCRs come from a human donor with alopecia areata.

This chain uses TRBV19 with TRBJ1-3; no clear D. CDR3 length: 13 amino acids. Germline V lookup: CDR1 LNHDA, CDR2 SQIVND (reference sequence). Trimming shortened V by 5 bases and J by 0 bases, and 5 bases separated the two germline ends. CDR3 amino acids: CASSSSSGNTIYF. The CDR3 DNA reads as TGTGCCAGTAGTTCGAGCTCTGGAAACACCATATATTTT.

The rearrangement joins TRBV15 to TRBJ2-5, with 9 bases matching TRBD1. Germline V lookup: CDR1 LNHNV, CDR2 YYDKDF (reference sequence). Trimming cost V 1 base and J 5 bases; bases outside gene matches: 5. This CDR3 spans 15 amino acids. CDR3 sequence reads: CATSRGQGGRETQYF. The CDR3 DNA reads as TGTGCCACCAGCAGAGGACAGGGGGGCAGGGAGACCCAGTACTTC.

The chain joins TRBV4-1 to TRBJ1-1; perhaps TRBD1 as D (5 bases). V shed 1 base and J shed 1 base, with 22 bases lying between them. The CDR3 is 19 residues long. CDR1 is MGHRA, CDR2 YSYEKL, per germline. CDR3 coding DNA: TGCGCCAGCAGCCAAGTAAAGGCCGGGGCGGCAGGAAGGAACACTGAAGCTTTCTTT. Amino acids: CASSQVKAGAAGRNTEAFF.

This sequence joins TRBV19 and TRBJ1-2; D might be TRBD1 (5 bases). V gave up 2 bases and J gave up 7 bases, with 11 bases separating them. This CDR3 is built from 13 residues. Looked up from germline, CDR1 is LNHDA and CDR2 is SQIVND (reference sequence). The CDR3 sequence: CASSIFRDGGYTF. The DNA for the CDR3 is TGTGCCAGTAGTATATTCAGGGATGGTGGCTACACCTTC.

CDR3 DNA sequence: TGCAGCGTTGAAGAGCCTAGCACAGATACGCAGTATTTT. Its translation is CSVEEPSTDTQYF. The chain uses TRBV29-1 and TRBJ2-3; D unclear. This CDR3 is 13 amino acids long. V lost 0 bases and J lost 0, with 4 bases in between. Germline values: CDR1 SQVTM, CDR2 ANQGSEA.

Note on this clone: This CDR3 is also generated by other DNA sequences in the sample. The chain has TRBV2 and TRBJ2-5, with TRBD2 identical over 8 bases. Germline CDR1 and CDR2: SNHLY and FYNNEI. The ends lost 6 bases at V and 5 bases at J; junction bases unmatched: 2. The CDR3 loop spans 12 amino acids. The chain's CDR3 is CASRGGGETQYF. The CDR3 DNA sequence: TGTGCCAGCAGAGGCGGGGGGGAGACCCAGTACTTC.

In its sample, this clone was seen a few times. V is TRBV28 and J is TRBJ1-5; tentative D call: TRBD1 (6 bases). The CDR3 length is 16 residues. Per germline, CDR1 MDHEN and CDR2 SYDVKM. V was pared by 4 bases and J by 6 bases, with 19 bases between. In DNA, the CDR3 is TGTGCCAGCAGTTCCGTAGGGGGAATTGTCACTCAGCCCCAGCATTTT. Translated: CASSSVGGIVTQPQHF. Variable domain in full (rest from reference TRBV28 and TRBJ1-5): DVKVTQSSRYLVKRTGEKVFLECVQDMDHENMFWYRQDPGLGLRLIYFSYDVKMKEKGDIPEGYSVSREKKERFSLILESASTNQTSMYLCASSSVGGIVTQPQHFGDGTRLSIL.

About this clone: A read error may produce the germline difference seen at one junction end. The chain employs TRBV29-1 and TRBJ1-1; 7 nucleotides align to TRBD1. The CDR3 has 15 residues. Germline assignment: CDR1 SQVTM and CDR2 ANQGSEA. CDR3 protein: CSCGTAKTGDTEAFF. CDR3 DNA: TGTAGCTGCGGGACAGCTAAAACCGGGGACACTGAAGCTTTCTTT.

The chain combines TRBV7-2 with TRBJ2-1; TRBD2 matches at 7 bases. CDR1 is SGHTA, CDR2 FQGNSA, per germline. The CDR3 consists of 17 residues. V lost 5 bases, J lost 6 bases, and 16 bases stayed unmatched. The CDR3 is CASSPQGGRMKGNEQFF. The CDR3 bases are TGTGCCAGCAGCCCCCAAGGCGGGAGAATGAAGGGCAATGAGCAGTTCTTC.

This clone appeared once. This rearrangement joins TRBV29-1 to TRBJ2-7; D may be TRBD1 (6 bases). Trimming took 4 bases from V and 6 from J, leaving 10 bases between them. Germline V CDR1 and CDR2: SQVTM, ANQGSEA. The CDR3 sequence is 11 residues long. This CDR3 is CSVAQGLEQYF. The CDR3 bases are TGCAGCGTTGCTCAGGGGCTCGAGCAGTACTTC.

J is TRBJ1-1 and V is TRBV5-1; TRBD1 might be the D (5 bases). V gave up 4 bases and J gave up 1 base, with 8 bases separating them. The CDR3 has 13 amino acids. The germline V gene encodes CDR1 SGHRS and CDR2 YFSETQ. As DNA, the CDR3 is TGCGCCAGCAGCCCCGGGGCGAACACTGAAGCTTTCTTT. It yields the protein CASSPGANTEAFF.

In this sample, this clone turned up once. The chain is built from TRBV2 and TRBJ1-6, with 7 bases matching TRBD1. Germline V lookup: CDR1 SNHLY, CDR2 FYNNEI. V trimming: 7 bases; J trimming: 1 base; junction bases outside the gene matches: 7. The CDR3 loop spans 16 amino acids. CDR3 region: CASIDRVGSYNSPLHF. The CDR3 bases are TGTGCCAGCATCGACAGGGTTGGGTCCTATAATTCACCCCTCCACTTT.

The table lists this clone with many counts. The chain links TRBV7-9 to TRBJ2-3; the D is unclear. V lost 2 bases and J lost 0, with 15 bases in between. Germline V gene data show CDR1 as SEHNR and CDR2 as FQNEAQ (reference sequence). The length of the CDR3 is 17 residues. The CDR3 here is CASSLSAKTASTDTQYF. The CDR3 coding sequence is TGTGCCAGCAGCTTATCCGCAAAGACCGCTAGCACAGATACGCAGTATTTT.

The CDR3 protein is CAWRAGEGADTQYF. CDR3 DNA: TGTGCCTGGAGAGCGGGAGAGGGGGCAGATACGCAGTATTTT. The rearrangement links TRBV30 to TRBJ2-3; 8 bases match TRBD2. The CDR3 totals 14 residues. Per germline, CDR1 GTSNPN and CDR2 SVGIG (reference sequence). V gave up 3 bases and J gave up 4 bases; unmatched junction bases: 6.

The chain combines TRBV28 with TRBJ2-7, with D perhaps TRBD1 (6 bases). The CDR3 is 13 residues long. Germline CDR1 is MDHEN and CDR2 is SYDVKM. Trimming pared 6 bases from V and 3 bases from J, leaving 12 bases between. CDR3 DNA sequence: TGTGCCAGCAGGAGGGGGACCCGCTACGAGCAGTACTTC. It is translated as CASRRGTRYEQYF.

This clone was counted between two and nine times. This sequence joins TRBV29-1 and TRBJ1-2; D gene unclear. Trimming removed 8 bases from V and 2 bases from J, with 21 bases in between. The CDR3 totals 15 residues. Per the germline V gene, CDR1 is SQVTM and CDR2 is ANQGSEA. The CDR3 here is CSTPFGGPPNYGYTF. The CDR3 region has the DNA TGCAGCACCCCATTCGGCGGACCACCAAACTATGGCTACACCTTC.

The V call is TRBV14, the J call TRBJ2-3; a possible D gene is TRBD1 (5 bases). Germline CDR1 and CDR2: SGHDN and FVKESK. V was cut by 3 bases and J by 0 bases, with 19 bases left in between. This CDR3 has 18 amino acids. Here the CDR3 reads CASSHIKTEDSSTDTQYF. The CDR3 nucleotides read TGTGCCAGCAGCCATATTAAGACAGAGGATTCGAGCACAGATACGCAGTATTTT.

This clone was observed a single time. V gene TRBV18 combines with J gene TRBJ2-1; maybe TRBD2 (5 bases). The CDR3 spans 15 residues. Germline V gene lookup returns CDR1 KGHSH and CDR2 LQKENI. V lost 2 bases and J 4 bases, leaving 12 bases between the germline ends. CDR3 bases: TGTGCCAGCTCACCAAAGCGGAGCTATTACAATGAGCAGTTCTTC. Its protein is CASSPKRSYYNEQFF. Drawing the rest from reference TRBV18 and TRBJ2-1, the complete variable domain is NAGVMQNPRHLVRRRGQEARLRCSPMKGHSHVYWYRQLPEEGLKFMVYLQKENIIDESGMPKERFSAEFPKEGPSILRIQQVVRGDSAAYFCASSPKRSYYNEQFFGPGTRLTVL.

This clone was seen a handful of times. The chain couples TRBV29-1 to TRBJ1-1; D possibly corresponds to TRBD1 (5 bases). Germline V gene lookup returns CDR1 SQVTM and CDR2 ANQGSEA. Trimming stripped 1 base from V and 5 bases from J, with 11 bases between. This CDR3 is 13 amino acids long. In DNA, the CDR3 is TGCAGCGTTGAAGGGGGCCCGTGGACTGAAGCTTTCTTT. Translated: CSVEGGPWTEAFF.

The chain carries TRBV7-7 and TRBJ2-5; a weak D match, TRBD2 (5 bases). Germline V gene lookup returns CDR1 SSHAT and CDR2 FNYEAQ (reference sequence). The CDR3 length is 15 residues. Trimming stripped 1 base from V and 1 base from J, with 10 bases between. CDR3 amino acids: CASSLGAEPQETQYF. For the CDR3, the DNA is TGTGCCAGCAGCTTAGGAGCGGAGCCCCAAGAGACCCAGTACTTC.

V is TRBV5-1 and J is TRBJ1-2; D uncertain. Trimming cost V 0 bases and J 0 bases, with 3 bases left between them. The CDR3 sequence is 13 residues long. Germline assignment: CDR1 SGHRS and CDR2 YFSETQ. CDR3 residues: CASSLDANYGYTF. The DNA for the CDR3 is TGCGCCAGCAGCTTGGACGCTAACTATGGCTACACCTTC.

The chain employs TRBV27 and TRBJ2-7; the D gene is possibly TRBD2 (5 bases). CDR3 length: 13 amino acids. Germline V gene lookup returns CDR1 MNHEY and CDR2 SMNVEV (reference sequence). The germline V and J ends were trimmed by 5 bases and 0 bases, with 8 bases remaining between them. In DNA form, the CDR3 reads TGTGCCAGCAGTCTAGCTGCCTCCTACGAGCAGTACTTC. Its protein product is CASSLAASYEQYF.

This clone was detected only a few times. V gene TRBV30 combines with J gene TRBJ2-7; D may be TRBD2 (6 bases). This CDR3 is 11 amino acids long. Germline V gene data show CDR1 as GTSNPN and CDR2 as SVGIG (reference sequence). V gave up 6 bases and J gave up 2 bases, with 8 bases separating them. CDR3 sequence (DNA): TGTGCCTGTCGGGGGACCTACGAGCAGTACTTC. Its translation is CACRGTYEQYF.